The 8 T cell receptor beta chains in this list originate from one sample, sequenced in a study of tumor-infiltrating lymphocytes in primary liver carcinoma. Germline DNA was extracted alongside blood RNA, which was obtained from unsorted whole blood. A constant-region primer served to make TCR beta cDNA from approximately 490 ng total RNA. Sequencing libraries for TCR beta derived from three nested multiplex PCR rounds that used slightly modified ARM-PCR. PCR rounds one and two used TRBV1-TRBV30 forward primers with a C-beta reverse primer for approximately 11 cycles each. TCRdb reanalysed the multiplex PCR reads using MiXCR and keeps one entry per CDR3 protein. The profile shows about 310,000 distinct CDR3 sequences, around three fifths of them singletons. Sequenced material: peripheral blood. Receptors originate from a middle-aged man with primary liver carcinoma and hepatitis B virus infection.

The chain recombines TRBV6-1 with TRBJ1-1; no clear D gene. There are 13 residues in the CDR3. Germline V CDR1 and CDR2: MNHNS, SASEGT. With 2 bases removed from V and 6 bases from J, the gap between germline ends came to 10 bases. Here the CDR3 DNA reads TGTGCCAGCAGTGAATCCGGGAGAGCTGAAGCTTTCTTT. Translated, it gives CASSESGRAEAFF.

As concerns this clonotype: The final CDR3 position lacks the conserved phenylalanine or tryptophan, pointing to a likely read error. It is unclear where the CDR3 begins or ends on the DNA, so no DNA is shown, and the CDR3 is as TCRdb lists it. The chain has TRBV29-1 and TRBJ2-7; the table gives TRBD1 as D, unverified against the DNA. The germline V gene has CDR1 SQVTM and CDR2 ANQGSEA. The CDR3 has 13 amino acids, counting both end residues. The CDR3 spells CSVRQGASGEQYS.

In regard to this clonotype: The junction and the germline gene differ at one end; a read error may be behind it. This sequence joins TRBV7-9 and TRBJ2-3, with no clear D. CDR3 length: 12 amino acids. Per germline, CDR1 SEHNR and CDR2 FQNEAQ (reference sequence). The CDR3 spells CAGSPSDGAQYF. The DNA of the CDR3 is TGTGCCGGCAGCCCCAGCGATGGGGCGCAGTATTTT. The entire variable domain, with the rest obtained from reference TRBV7-9 and TRBJ2-3, is as follows: DTGVSQNPRHKITKRGQNVTFRCDPISEHNRLYWYRQTLGQGPEFLTYFQNEAQLEKSRLLSDRFSAERPKGSFSTLEIQRTEQGDSAMYLCAGSPSDGAQYFGPGTRLTVL.

About this clonotype itself: It may be a read error: a sequence one base away is much more abundant. This rearrangement joins TRBV7-9 to TRBJ1-6, with D unresolved. V lost 8 bases and J lost 11, with 16 bases in between. The CDR3 is 13 residues long. CDR1 and CDR2 from the germline V gene are SEHNR and FQNEAQ (reference sequence). The CDR3 here is CASGREPNPPLHF. Here the CDR3 DNA reads TGTGCCAGCGGCCGGGAGCCGAATCCACCCCTCCACTTT. The complete variable domain, with remaining parts taken from reference TRBV7-9 and TRBJ1-6, reads DTGVSQNPRHKITKRGQNVTFRCDPISEHNRLYWYRQTLGQGPEFLTYFQNEAQLEKSRLLSDRFSAERPKGSFSTLEIQRTEQGDSAMYLCASGREPNPPLHFGNGTRLTVT.

This clonotype was detected ten times or more. The rearrangement uses TRBV29-1 and TRBJ1-1; D is unresolved. V dropped 3 bases and J dropped 3 bases, with 11 bases sitting between them. The CDR3 loop spans 13 amino acids. Germline V gene sequence: CDR1 SQVTM, CDR2 ANQGSEA. The CDR3 region has the DNA TGCAGCGTTGAGGTCAGCATCGACACTGAAGCTTTCTTT. This encodes CSVEVSIDTEAFF.

On this clonotype: A much larger clone lies a single base off, so this may be a read error. The chain employs TRBV4-2 and TRBJ2-3; 7 bases line up with TRBD2. The J segment lost 1 base and the V segment lost 3 bases, leaving 10 bases of the junction unmatched. Germline CDR1 LGHNA, CDR2 YNFKEQ. The CDR3 runs to 17 residues. Written as DNA, the CDR3 is TGTGCCAGCAGCCATGACAGCGGGGCGGGAGGCACAGATACGCAGTATTTT. Translation: CASSHDSGAGGTDTQYF.

V gene TRBV5-6 combines with J gene TRBJ2-1; TRBD2 agrees at 13 bases. Trimming at V came to 4 bases and at J to 7 bases, leaving 20 bases not matched to a gene. The CDR3 totals 20 residues. CDR1 is SGHDT and CDR2 is YYEEEE in the germline V gene. Here the CDR3 DNA reads TGTGCCAGCAGCCCGAGGGGGCTTACTAGCGGGAGGGCACGAGGAAATGAGCAGTTCTTC. Translating it yields CASSPRGLTSGRARGNEQFF.

Note on this clonotype: This sequence may be a read error, since a much larger clone differs from it by one base. J is TRBJ1-2 and V is TRBV12-3 or TRBV12-4; D uncertain. The CDR3 loop spans 13 amino acids. The ends were cut back, 3 bases at V and 1 base at J, with 6 bases in the middle. CDR3 loop: CASSFLVNYGYTF. CDR3 nucleotide sequence: TGTGCCAGCAGTTTTCTTGTTAACTATGGCTACACCTTC.